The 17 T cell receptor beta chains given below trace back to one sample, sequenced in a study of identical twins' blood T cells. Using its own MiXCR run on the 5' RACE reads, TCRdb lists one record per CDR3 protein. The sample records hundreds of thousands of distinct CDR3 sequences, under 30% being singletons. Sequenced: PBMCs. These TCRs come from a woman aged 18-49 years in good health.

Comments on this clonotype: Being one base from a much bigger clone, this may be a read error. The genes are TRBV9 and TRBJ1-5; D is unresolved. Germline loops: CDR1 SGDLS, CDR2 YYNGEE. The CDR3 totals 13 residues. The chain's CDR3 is CASSVDSNQSQHF. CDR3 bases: TGTGCCAGCAGCGTAGACAGCAATCAGTCCCAGCATTTT.

The CDR3 protein is CATLQNTEAFF. The DNA for the CDR3 is TGTGCCACCCTGCAGAACACTGAAGCTTTCTTT. This chain joins TRBV6-6 and TRBJ1-1; D remains ambiguous. Trimming removed 10 bases from V and 1 base from J, with 7 bases in between. The CDR3 loop spans 11 amino acids. Germline loops: CDR1 MNHNY, CDR2 SVGAGI (reference sequence).

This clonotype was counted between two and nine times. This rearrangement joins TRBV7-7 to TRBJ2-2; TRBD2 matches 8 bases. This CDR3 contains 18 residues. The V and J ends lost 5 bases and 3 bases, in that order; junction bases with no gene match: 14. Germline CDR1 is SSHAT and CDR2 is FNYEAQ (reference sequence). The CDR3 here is CASSPVPGLAMDTGELFF. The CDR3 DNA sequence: TGTGCCAGCAGCCCCGTGCCTGGACTAGCTATGGACACCGGGGAGCTGTTTTTT.

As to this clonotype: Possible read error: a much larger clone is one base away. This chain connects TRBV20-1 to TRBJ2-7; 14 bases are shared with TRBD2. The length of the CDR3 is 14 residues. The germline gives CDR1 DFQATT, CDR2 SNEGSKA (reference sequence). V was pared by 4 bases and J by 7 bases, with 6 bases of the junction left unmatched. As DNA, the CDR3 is TGCAGTGCTAATCCTGGACTAGCGGGAGGAGAGCAGTACTTC. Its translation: CSANPGLAGGEQYF.

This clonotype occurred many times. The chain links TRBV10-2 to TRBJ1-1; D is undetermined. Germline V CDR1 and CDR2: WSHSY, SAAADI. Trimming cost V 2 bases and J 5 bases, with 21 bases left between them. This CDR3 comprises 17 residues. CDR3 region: CASSEPERRESKTEAFF. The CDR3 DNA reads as TGCGCCAGCAGTGAGCCTGAGAGGAGGGAATCGAAAACTGAAGCTTTCTTT.

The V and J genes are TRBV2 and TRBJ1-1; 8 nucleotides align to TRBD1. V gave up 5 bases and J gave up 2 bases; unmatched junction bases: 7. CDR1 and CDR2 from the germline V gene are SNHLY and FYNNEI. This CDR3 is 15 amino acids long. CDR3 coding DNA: TGTGCCAGCAGTTTCGCCGGGACAGGCAACACTGAAGCTTTCTTT. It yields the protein CASSFAGTGNTEAFF.

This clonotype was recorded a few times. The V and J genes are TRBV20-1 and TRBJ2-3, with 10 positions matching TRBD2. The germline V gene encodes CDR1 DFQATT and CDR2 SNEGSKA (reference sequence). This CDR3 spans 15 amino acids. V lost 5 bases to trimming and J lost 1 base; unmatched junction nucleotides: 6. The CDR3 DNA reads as TGCAGTGCTCAGACCGGGACTAGCGGCACAGATACGCAGTATTTT. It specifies CSAQTGTSGTDTQYF.

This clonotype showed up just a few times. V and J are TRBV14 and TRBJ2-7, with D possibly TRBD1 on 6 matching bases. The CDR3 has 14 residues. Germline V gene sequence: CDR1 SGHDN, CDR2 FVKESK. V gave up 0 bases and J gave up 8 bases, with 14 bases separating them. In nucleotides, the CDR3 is TGTGCCAGCAGCCAAGATCTTTACAGGGAGAAGCAGTACTTC. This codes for CASSQDLYREKQYF.

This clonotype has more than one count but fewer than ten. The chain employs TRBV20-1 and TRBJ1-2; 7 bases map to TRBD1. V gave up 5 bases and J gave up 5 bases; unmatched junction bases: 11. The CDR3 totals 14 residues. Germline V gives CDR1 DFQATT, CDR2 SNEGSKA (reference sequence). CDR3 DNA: TGCAGTGCTTGGGACAGAAACTCTGGGTATGGCTACACCTTC. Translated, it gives CSAWDRNSGYGYTF.

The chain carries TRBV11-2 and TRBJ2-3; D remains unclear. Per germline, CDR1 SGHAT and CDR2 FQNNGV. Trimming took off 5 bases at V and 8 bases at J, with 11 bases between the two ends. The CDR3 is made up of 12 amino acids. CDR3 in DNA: TGTGCCAGCAGCCGACGGGTGACTACGCAGTATTTT. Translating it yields CASSRRVTTQYF.

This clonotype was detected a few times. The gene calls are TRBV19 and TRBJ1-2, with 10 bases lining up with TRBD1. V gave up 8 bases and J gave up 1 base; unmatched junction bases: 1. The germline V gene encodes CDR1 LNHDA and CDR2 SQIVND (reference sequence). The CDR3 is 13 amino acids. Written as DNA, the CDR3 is TGTGCCAGTGGGACAGGGGTTAACTATGGCTACACCTTC. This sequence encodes CASGTGVNYGYTF.

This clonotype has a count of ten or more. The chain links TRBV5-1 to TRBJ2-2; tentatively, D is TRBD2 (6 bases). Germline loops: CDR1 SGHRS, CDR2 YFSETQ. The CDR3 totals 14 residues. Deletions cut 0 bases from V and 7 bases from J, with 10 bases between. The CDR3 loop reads CASSLGLVGGELFF. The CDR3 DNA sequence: TGCGCCAGCAGCTTGGGACTAGTTGGCGGGGAGCTGTTTTTT.

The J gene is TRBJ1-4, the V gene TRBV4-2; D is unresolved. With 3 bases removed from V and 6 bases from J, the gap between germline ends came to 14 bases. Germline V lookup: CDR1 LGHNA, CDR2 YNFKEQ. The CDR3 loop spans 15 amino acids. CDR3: CASSHLQDVDEKLFF. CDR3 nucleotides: TGTGCCAGCAGCCACCTTCAAGACGTGGATGAAAAACTGTTTTTT.

CDR3 region: CASSLDGRYSYNEQFF. CDR3 DNA: TGTGCCAGCAGCCTCGACGGGAGGTACTCCTACAATGAGCAGTTCTTC. The genes are TRBV3-1 and TRBJ2-1; TRBD2 matches at 7 bases. Germline V gives CDR1 LGHDT, CDR2 YNNKEL (reference sequence). Trimming took 4 bases from V and 0 from J; bases not matched to a gene: 6. The CDR3 runs 16 residues.

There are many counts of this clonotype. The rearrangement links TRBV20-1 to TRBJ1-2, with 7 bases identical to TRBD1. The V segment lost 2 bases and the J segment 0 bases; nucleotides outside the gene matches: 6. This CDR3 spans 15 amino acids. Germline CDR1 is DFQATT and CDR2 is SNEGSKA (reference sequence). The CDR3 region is CSARIQGVPNYGYTF. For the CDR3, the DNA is TGCAGTGCTAGAATTCAGGGGGTCCCTAACTATGGCTACACCTTC.

This CDR3 is CASGTTQGRFTEAFF. Here the CDR3 DNA reads TGTGCTAGTGGTACTACCCAGGGAAGATTCACTGAAGCTTTCTTT. The chain recombines TRBV12-5 with TRBJ1-1, with a possible D match to TRBD1 (5 bases). V was cut by 5 bases and J by 4 bases, with 17 bases left in between. Germline CDR1 and CDR2: LGHNT and FRNRAP. This CDR3 is 15 amino acids long.

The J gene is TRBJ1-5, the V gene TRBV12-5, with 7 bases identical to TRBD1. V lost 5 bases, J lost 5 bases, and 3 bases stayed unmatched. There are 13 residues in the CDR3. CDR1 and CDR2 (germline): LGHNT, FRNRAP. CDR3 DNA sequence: TGTGCTAGTGGTACAGGGGAAGATCAGCCCCAGCATTTT. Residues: CASGTGEDQPQHF.